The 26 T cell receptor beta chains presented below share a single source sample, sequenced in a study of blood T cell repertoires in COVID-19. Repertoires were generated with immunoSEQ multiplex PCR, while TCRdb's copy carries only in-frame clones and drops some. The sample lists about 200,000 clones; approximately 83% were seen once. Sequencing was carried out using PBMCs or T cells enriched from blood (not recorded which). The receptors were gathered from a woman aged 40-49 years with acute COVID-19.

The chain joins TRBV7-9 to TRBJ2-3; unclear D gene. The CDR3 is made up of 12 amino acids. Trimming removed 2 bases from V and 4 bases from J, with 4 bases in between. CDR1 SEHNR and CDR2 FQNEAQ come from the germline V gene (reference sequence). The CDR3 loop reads CASSLLSDTQYF. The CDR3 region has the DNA TGTGCCAGCAGCTTACTTTCAGATACGCAGTATTTT.

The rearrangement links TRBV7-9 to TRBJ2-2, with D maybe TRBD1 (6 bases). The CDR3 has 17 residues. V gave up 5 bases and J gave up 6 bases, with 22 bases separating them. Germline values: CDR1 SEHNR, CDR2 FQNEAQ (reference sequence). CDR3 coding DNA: TGTGCCAGCAGCCCCCGGGACAAATACCACTCCTCCGGGGAGCTGTTTTTT. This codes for CASSPRDKYHSSGELFF. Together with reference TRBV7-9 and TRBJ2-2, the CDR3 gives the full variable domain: DTGVSQNPRHKITKRGQNVTFRCDPISEHNRLYWYRQTLGQGPEFLTYFQNEAQLEKSRLLSDRFSAERPKGSFSTLEIQRTEQGDSAMYLCASSPRDKYHSSGELFFGEGSRLTVL.

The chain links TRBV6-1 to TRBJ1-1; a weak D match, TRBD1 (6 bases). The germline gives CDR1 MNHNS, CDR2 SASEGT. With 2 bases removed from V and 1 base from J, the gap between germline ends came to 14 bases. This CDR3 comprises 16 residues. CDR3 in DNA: TGTGCCAGCAGTGAAAGATTAGGACAGAGGAACACTGAAGCTTTCTTT. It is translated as CASSERLGQRNTEAFF.

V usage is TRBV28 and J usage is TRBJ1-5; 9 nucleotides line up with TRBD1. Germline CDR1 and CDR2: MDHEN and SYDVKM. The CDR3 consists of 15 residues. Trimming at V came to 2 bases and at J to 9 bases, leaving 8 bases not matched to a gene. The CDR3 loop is CASSLEQGALRPQHF. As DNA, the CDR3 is TGTGCCAGCAGTTTAGAACAGGGGGCCCTGAGGCCCCAGCATTTT.

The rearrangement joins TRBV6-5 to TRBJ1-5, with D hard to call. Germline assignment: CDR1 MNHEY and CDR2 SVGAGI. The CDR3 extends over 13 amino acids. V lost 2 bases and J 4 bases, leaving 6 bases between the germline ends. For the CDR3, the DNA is TGTGCCAGCAGTTACAATCAGAATCAGCCCCAGCATTTT. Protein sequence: CASSYNQNQPQHF.

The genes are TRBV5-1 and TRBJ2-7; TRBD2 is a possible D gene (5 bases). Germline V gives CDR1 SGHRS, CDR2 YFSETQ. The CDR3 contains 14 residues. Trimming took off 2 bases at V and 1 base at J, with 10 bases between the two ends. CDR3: CASSLLVGSYEQYF. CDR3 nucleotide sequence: TGCGCCAGCAGCTTACTAGTTGGTTCCTACGAGCAGTACTTC.

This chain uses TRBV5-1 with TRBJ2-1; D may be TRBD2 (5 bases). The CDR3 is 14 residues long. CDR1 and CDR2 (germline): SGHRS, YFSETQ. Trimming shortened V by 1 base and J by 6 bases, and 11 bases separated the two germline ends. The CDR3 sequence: CASSLLSTSNEQFF. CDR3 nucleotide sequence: TGCGCCAGCAGCTTGTTATCTACTAGCAATGAGCAGTTCTTC. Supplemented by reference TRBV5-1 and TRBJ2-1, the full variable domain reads KAGVTQTPRYLIKTRGQQVTLSCSPISGHRSVSWYQQTPGQGLQFLFEYFSETQRNKGNFPGRFSGRQFSNSRSEMNVSTLELGDSALYLCASSLLSTSNEQFFGPGTRLTVL.

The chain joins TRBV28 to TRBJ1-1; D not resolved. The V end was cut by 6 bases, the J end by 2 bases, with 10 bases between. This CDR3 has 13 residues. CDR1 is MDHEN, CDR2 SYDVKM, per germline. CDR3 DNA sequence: TGTGCCAGCAGCGGAGCATCAAACACTGAAGCTTTCTTT. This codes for CASSGASNTEAFF.

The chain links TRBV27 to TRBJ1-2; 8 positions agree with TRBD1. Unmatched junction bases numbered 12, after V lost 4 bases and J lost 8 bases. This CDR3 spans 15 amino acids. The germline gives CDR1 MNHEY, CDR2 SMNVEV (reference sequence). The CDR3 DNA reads TGTGCCAGCAGTTCTCGGGCAGGGGGCGCTTTCGGCTACACCTTC. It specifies CASSSRAGGAFGYTF.

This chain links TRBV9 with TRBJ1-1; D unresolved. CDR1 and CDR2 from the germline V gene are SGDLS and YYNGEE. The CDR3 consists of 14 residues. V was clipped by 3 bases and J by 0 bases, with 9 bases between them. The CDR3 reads CASSGGPLNTEAFF. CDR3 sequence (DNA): TGTGCCAGCAGCGGCGGGCCATTGAACACTGAAGCTTTCTTT.

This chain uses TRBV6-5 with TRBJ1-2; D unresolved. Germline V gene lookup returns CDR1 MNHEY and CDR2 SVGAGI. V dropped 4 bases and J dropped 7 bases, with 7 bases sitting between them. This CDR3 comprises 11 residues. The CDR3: CASSSSGGYTF. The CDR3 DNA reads TGTGCCAGCAGTTCCTCCGGTGGCTACACCTTC.

The chain's CDR3 is CASSPRLGAGANVLTF. For the CDR3, the DNA is TGCGCCAGCAGCCCGAGACTGGGTGCTGGGGCCAACGTCCTGACTTTC. The V call is TRBV5-1, the J call TRBJ2-6; D is ambiguous. The V gene lost 4 bases and the J gene lost 2 bases, with 13 bases spanning the gap. The CDR3 has 16 residues. Germline loops: CDR1 SGHRS, CDR2 YFSETQ.

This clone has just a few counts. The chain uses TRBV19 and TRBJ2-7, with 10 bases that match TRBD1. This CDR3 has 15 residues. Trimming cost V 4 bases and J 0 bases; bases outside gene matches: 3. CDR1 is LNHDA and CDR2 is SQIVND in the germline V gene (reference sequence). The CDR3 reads CASSKRTGGSYEQYF. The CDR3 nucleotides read TGTGCCAGTAGTAAACGGACAGGGGGCTCCTACGAGCAGTACTTC. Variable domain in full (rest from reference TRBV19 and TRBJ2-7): DGGITQSPKYLFRKEGQNVTLSCEQNLNHDAMYWYRQDPGQGLRLIYYSQIVNDFQKGDIAEGYSVSREKKESFPLTVTSAQKNPTAFYLCASSKRTGGSYEQYFGPGTRLTVT.

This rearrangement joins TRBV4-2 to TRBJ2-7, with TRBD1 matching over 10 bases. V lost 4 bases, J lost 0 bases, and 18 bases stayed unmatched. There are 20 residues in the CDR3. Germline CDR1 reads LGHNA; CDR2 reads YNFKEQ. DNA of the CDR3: TGTGCCAGCAGCCGCACTGTTGGGGGACAGGGGAACTACCCCTCCTACGAGCAGTACTTC. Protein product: CASSRTVGGQGNYPSYEQYF.

The CDR3 spells CAIRATGYNEQFF. The CDR3 DNA follows: TGTGCCATCAGAGCGACAGGATACAATGAGCAGTTCTTC. This chain links TRBV10-3 with TRBJ2-1; a weak D match, TRBD1 (6 bases). This CDR3 contains 13 residues. The V end was cut by 6 bases, the J end by 4 bases, with 10 bases between. Germline CDR1 is ENHRY and CDR2 is SYGVKD.

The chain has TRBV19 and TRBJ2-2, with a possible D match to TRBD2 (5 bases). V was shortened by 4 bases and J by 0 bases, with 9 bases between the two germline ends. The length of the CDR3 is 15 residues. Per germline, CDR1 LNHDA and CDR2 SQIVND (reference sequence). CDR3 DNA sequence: TGTGCCAGTAGTAAACGGGGAGCGAACACCGGGGAGCTGTTTTTT. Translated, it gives CASSKRGANTGELFF.

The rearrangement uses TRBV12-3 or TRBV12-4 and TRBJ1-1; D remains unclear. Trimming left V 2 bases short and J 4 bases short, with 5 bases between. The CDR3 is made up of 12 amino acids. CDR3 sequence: CASSLRGTEAFF. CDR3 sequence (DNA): TGTGCCAGCAGTTTACGGGGCACTGAAGCTTTCTTT.

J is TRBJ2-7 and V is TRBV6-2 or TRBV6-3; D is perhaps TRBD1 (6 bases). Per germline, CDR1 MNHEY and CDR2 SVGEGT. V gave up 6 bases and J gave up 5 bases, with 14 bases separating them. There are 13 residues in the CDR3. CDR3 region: CASSSQGLNEQYF. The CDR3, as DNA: TGTGCCAGCAGCTCTCAGGGGTTGAACGAGCAGTACTTC.

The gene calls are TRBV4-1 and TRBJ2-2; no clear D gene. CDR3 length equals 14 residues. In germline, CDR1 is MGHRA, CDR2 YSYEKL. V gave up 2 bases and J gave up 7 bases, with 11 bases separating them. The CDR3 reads CASSQPNRNGELFF. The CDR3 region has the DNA TGCGCCAGCAGCCAACCAAACAGAAACGGGGAGCTGTTTTTT.

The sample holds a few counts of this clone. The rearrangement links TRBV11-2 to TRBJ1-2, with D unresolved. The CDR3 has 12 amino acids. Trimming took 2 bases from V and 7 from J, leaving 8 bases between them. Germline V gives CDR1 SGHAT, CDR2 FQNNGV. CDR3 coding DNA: TGTGCCAGCAGCTTAACAGTATCTGGCTACACCTTC. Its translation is CASSLTVSGYTF. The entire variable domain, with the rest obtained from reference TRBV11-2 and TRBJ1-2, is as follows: EAGVAQSPRYKIIEKRQSVAFWCNPISGHATLYWYQQILGQGPKLLIQFQNNGVVDDSQLPKDRFSAERLKGVDSTLKIQPAKLEDSAVYLCASSLTVSGYTFGSGTRLTVV.

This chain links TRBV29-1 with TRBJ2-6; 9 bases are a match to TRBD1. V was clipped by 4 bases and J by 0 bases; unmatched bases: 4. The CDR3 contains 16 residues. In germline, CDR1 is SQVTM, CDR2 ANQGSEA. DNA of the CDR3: TGCAGCGTTGGTGGGGACAGGGTCTCTGGGGCCAACGTCCTGACTTTC. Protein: CSVGGDRVSGANVLTF.

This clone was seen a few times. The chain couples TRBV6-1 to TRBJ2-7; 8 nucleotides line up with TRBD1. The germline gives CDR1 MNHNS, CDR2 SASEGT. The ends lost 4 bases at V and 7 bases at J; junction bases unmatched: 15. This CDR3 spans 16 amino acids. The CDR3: CASSGKGGRGLDEQYF. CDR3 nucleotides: TGTGCCAGCAGTGGTAAAGGGGGCAGGGGGCTGGATGAGCAGTACTTC.

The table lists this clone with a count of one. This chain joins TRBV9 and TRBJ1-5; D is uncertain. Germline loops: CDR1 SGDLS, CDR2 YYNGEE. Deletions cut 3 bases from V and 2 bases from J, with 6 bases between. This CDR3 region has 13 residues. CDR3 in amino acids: CASSGSGNQPQHF. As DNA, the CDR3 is TGTGCCAGCAGCGGCTCGGGCAATCAGCCCCAGCATTTT.

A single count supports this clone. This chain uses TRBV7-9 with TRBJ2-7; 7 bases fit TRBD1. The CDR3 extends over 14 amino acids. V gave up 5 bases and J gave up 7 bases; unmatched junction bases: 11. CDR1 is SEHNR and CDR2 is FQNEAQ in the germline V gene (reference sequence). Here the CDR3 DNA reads TGTGCCAGCAGCCCCCGGACAGGATTTCTGGAGCAGTACTTC. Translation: CASSPRTGFLEQYF.

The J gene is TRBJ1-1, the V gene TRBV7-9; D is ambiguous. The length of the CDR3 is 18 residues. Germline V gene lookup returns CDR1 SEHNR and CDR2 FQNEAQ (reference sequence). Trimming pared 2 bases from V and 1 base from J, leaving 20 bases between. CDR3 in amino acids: CASSLSELGLTGNTEAFF. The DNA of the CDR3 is TGTGCCAGCAGCTTAAGTGAATTAGGCCTTACGGGGAACACTGAAGCTTTCTTT.

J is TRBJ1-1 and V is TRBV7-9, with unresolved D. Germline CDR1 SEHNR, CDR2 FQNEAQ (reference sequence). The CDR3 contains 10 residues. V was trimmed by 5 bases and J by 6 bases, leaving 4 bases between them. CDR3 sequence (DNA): TGTGCCAGCAGCGTATCTGAAGCTTTCTTT. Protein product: CASSVSEAFF.